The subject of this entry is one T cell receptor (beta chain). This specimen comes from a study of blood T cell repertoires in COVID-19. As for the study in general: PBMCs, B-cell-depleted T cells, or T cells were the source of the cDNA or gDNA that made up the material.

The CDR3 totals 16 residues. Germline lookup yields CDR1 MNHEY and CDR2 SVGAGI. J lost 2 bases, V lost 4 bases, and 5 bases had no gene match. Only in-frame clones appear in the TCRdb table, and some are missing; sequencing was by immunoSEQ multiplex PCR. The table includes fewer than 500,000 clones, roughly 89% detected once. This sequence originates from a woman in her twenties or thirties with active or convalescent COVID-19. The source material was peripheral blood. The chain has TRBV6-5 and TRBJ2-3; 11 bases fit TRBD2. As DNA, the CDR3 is TGTGCCAGCAGTTTGGGACTAGCGGTACACACAGATACGCAGTATTTT. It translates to CASSLGLAVHTDTQYF.